This T cell receptor beta chain is drawn from a study of blood T cell repertoires in COVID-19. Across the study: Sites in the United States, Italy and Spain provided acute and convalescent COVID-19 samples.

In the original workflow: Nucleated cell counts were estimated from reference gene primer amplification. The assay was immunoSEQ multiplex PCR, and TCRdb's table has in-frame clones only and misses some. V and J calls and clone size are as listed in that table; D and trimming were resolved from the DNA. The repertoire consists of about 210,000 clones, with 70% to 90% occurring once and the leading ten covering around 4.8%. The sample was peripheral blood. The clonotype comes from a woman in her thirties or forties with acute or convalescent COVID-19.

The CDR3 protein is CASRFKETQYF. CDR3 sequence (DNA): TGTGCCAGCAGGTTCAAAGAGACCCAGTACTTC. V and J are TRBV25-1 and TRBJ2-5; D not resolved. Trimming removed 6 bases from V and 3 bases from J, with 5 bases in between. Germline loops: CDR1 MGHDK, CDR2 SYGVNS. The CDR3 runs 11 residues.